The 14 T cell receptor beta chains below were found in one sample sequenced in a study of T-cell reconstitution after alpha-beta-depleted transplantation in children. Researchers prepared the TCRbeta library using unique molecular identifiers, the study reports. MiXCR, run by TCRdb on the PCR reads, gives a single entry per CDR3 protein. The sample consists of under 250,000 distinct CDR3 sequences, roughly 18% of them appearing once. The source material was PBMCs, mostly from graft donor cells, sampled 360 days after TCRalphabeta/CD19-depleted stem cell transplant. These receptors all come from a male patient between 2 and 15 years old who had a stem cell transplant for acute lymphoblastic leukemia, so the T cells may come from the graft donor.

The chain couples TRBV5-1 to TRBJ1-2; the D is unclear. The V end lost 5 bases, the J end lost 3 bases, and 8 bases lay between the germline ends. The germline CDR1 and CDR2 sequences are SGHRS and YFSETQ. The CDR3 has 12 residues. The CDR3 DNA reads TGCGCCAGCAGTAAAGCAGACTATGGCTACACCTTC. As protein: CASSKADYGYTF.

Many counts were recorded for this clonotype. This sequence joins TRBV7-8 and TRBJ2-5, with D possibly matching TRBD1 (6 bases). CDR3 length equals 14 residues. The V end was cut by 3 bases, the J end by 2 bases, with 10 bases between. Germline lookup yields CDR1 SGHVS and CDR2 FQNEAQ. CDR3 in amino acids: CASSFKGVQETQYF. The CDR3 DNA reads as TGTGCCAGCAGCTTTAAGGGGGTACAAGAGACCCAGTACTTC.

This clonotype has at least ten counts. This chain joins TRBV4-3 and TRBJ1-6; D unclear. Germline CDR1 and CDR2: LGHNA and YSLEER. This CDR3 region has 17 residues. V lost 0 bases, J lost 5 bases, and 14 bases lay in between. This chain's CDR3 is CASSQEGGGGNNSPLHF. The CDR3 DNA reads as TGCGCCAGCAGCCAAGAGGGCGGTGGCGGGAATAATTCACCCCTCCACTTT.

The genes are TRBV5-1 and TRBJ2-1; D unclear. V shed 2 bases and J shed 0 bases, with 6 bases lying between them. The CDR3 runs 14 residues. The V gene's germline CDR1 is SGHRS and CDR2 YFSETQ. DNA of the CDR3: TGCGCCAGCAGCTTCAGTACCTCCTACAATGAGCAGTTCTTC. It translates to CASSFSTSYNEQFF. Full variable domain (rest looked up from reference TRBV5-1 and TRBJ2-1): KAGVTQTPRYLIKTRGQQVTLSCSPISGHRSVSWYQQTPGQGLQFLFEYFSETQRNKGNFPGRFSGRQFSNSRSEMNVSTLELGDSALYLCASSFSTSYNEQFFGPGTRLTVL.

This clonotype was detected a few times. V usage is TRBV2 and J usage is TRBJ2-3; 11 bases are shared with TRBD1. CDR1 is SNHLY, CDR2 FYNNEI, per germline. The trim removed 7 bases at V and 4 bases at J, leaving 4 bases unmatched. This CDR3 has 14 residues. The CDR3 here is CASNRDRGADTQYF. CDR3 in DNA: TGTGCCAGCAATCGGGACAGGGGGGCAGATACGCAGTATTTT. The full variable domain, in which reference TRBV2 and TRBJ2-3 provide the parts outside the CDR3, is EPEVTQTPSHQVTQMGQEVILRCVPISNHLYFYWYRQILGQKVEFLVSFYNNEISEKSEIFDDQFSVERPDGSNFTLKIRSTKLEDSAMYFCASNRDRGADTQYFGPGTRLTVL.

This clonotype was picked up many times. The chain links TRBV12-3 or TRBV12-4 to TRBJ2-7; D might be TRBD1 or TRBD2, each matching 5 bases. V lost 1 base and J 6 bases, leaving 10 bases between the germline ends. The length of the CDR3 is 13 residues. The CDR3 sequence is CASSLGDPLEQYF. The CDR3 DNA is TGTGCCAGCAGTTTAGGGGACCCCCTCGAGCAGTACTTC.

This clonotype appeared many times. The chain uses TRBV10-3 and TRBJ2-1, with D hard to call. Per germline, CDR1 ENHRY and CDR2 SYGVKD. The V end was cut by 7 bases, the J end by 4 bases, with 17 bases between. The CDR3 is 15 residues long. The CDR3 loop is CAINPTHSGYNEQFF. The CDR3 DNA is TGTGCCATCAACCCCACTCATTCCGGTTACAATGAGCAGTTCTTC.

There are a few counts of this clonotype. The V call is TRBV24-1, the J call TRBJ1-2; D may be TRBD1 (6 bases). Germline-derived CDR1 and CDR2 are KGHDR and SFDVKD. The length of the CDR3 is 13 residues. V lost 9 bases and J 7 bases, leaving 17 bases between the germline ends. CDR3: CATAEGGQVGYTF. Written as DNA, the CDR3 is TGTGCCACCGCGGAGGGGGGCCAGGTTGGCTACACCTTC.

This clonotype was counted only a few times. V gene TRBV20-1 combines with J gene TRBJ2-1, with D tentatively TRBD1 or TRBD2 (5 bases each). The CDR3 extends over 13 amino acids. Germline CDR1 reads DFQATT; CDR2 reads SNEGSKA (reference sequence). V dropped 3 bases and J dropped 8 bases, with 14 bases sitting between them. The CDR3 DNA reads as TGCAGTGCTAGTTTCGGAATGGGGGATGAGCAGTTCTTC. It specifies CSASFGMGDEQFF.

In this sample, this clonotype turned up a few times. The rearrangement links TRBV2 to TRBJ2-7; D uncertain. CDR3 length: 11 amino acids. Germline V gene lookup returns CDR1 SNHLY and CDR2 FYNNEI. V was cut by 6 bases and J by 2 bases, with 5 bases left in between. The CDR3 protein is CASRVAYEQYF. CDR3 in DNA: TGTGCCAGCAGGGTGGCCTACGAGCAGTACTTC.

The CDR3 sequence is CSASYRIPVYGYTF. The CDR3 DNA is TGCAGTGCTTCATACCGGATCCCAGTCTATGGCTACACCTTC. The gene calls are TRBV20-1 and TRBJ1-2; the D is unclear. The germline V gene has CDR1 DFQATT and CDR2 SNEGSKA (reference sequence). Trimming took off 5 bases at V and 4 bases at J, with 17 bases between the two ends. The CDR3 spans 14 residues.

This clonotype was seen more than once but under ten times. The gene calls are TRBV29-1 and TRBJ2-7, with TRBD1 as a possible D gene (6 bases). V gave up 6 bases and J gave up 1 base, with 10 bases separating them. There are 12 residues in the CDR3. Germline CDR1 SQVTM, CDR2 ANQGSEA. CDR3: CSVEQGSYEQYF. The CDR3 DNA follows: TGCAGCGTGGAACAGGGTTCCTACGAGCAGTACTTC.

This rearrangement joins TRBV29-1 to TRBJ2-3; TRBD1 agrees at 7 bases. The CDR3 consists of 14 residues. Germline loops: CDR1 SQVTM, CDR2 ANQGSEA. V lost 2 bases, J lost 4 bases, and 6 bases stayed unmatched. This chain's CDR3 is CSVERRQGPDTQYF. DNA of the CDR3: TGCAGCGTTGAACGACGACAGGGACCAGATACGCAGTATTTT.

This clonotype was counted only a few times. J is TRBJ1-4 and V is TRBV7-2, with D possibly matching TRBD1 (5 bases). CDR1 SGHTA and CDR2 FQGNSA come from the germline V gene. Trimming removed 6 bases at V and 4 bases at J, with 18 bases between. This CDR3 contains 16 residues. The CDR3 reads CASRPNLGHINEKLFF. The CDR3 DNA reads as TGTGCCAGCAGGCCCAATCTAGGACACATTAATGAAAAACTGTTTTTT.